These T cell receptor beta chains were read from a single sample in a study of CD8 T cells in Susac syndrome. TCRdb processed the immunoSEQ multiplex PCR reads anew with MiXCR; each CDR3 protein has one entry. The sample has approximately 180,000 distinct CDR3 sequences; around 94% are singletons. The specimen was CD4+ T cells from PBMCs. The receptors derive from a human donor with Susac syndrome. The CDR3 runs from the conserved cysteine through the conserved F or W. The D gene is left open where the match is weak. Not all rows give a size; the values are once, few, many and, for expanded clones, a class.

>15|TRBV5-1|.|TRBD1|TRBJ1-2
CASGPTGGANYGYTF
TGCGCCAGCGGACCGACAGGGGGCGCGAACTATGGCTACACCTTC
>13|TRBV12-3/TRBV12-4|.|TRBD2|TRBJ2-7
CASSRGTRDEQYF
TGTGCCAGCAGTCGCGGGACTAGAGACGAGCAGTACTTC
>16|TRBV4-2|.|.|TRBJ1-5
CASSPGEGQPHQPQHF
TGTGCCAGCAGCCCCGGGGAAGGACAGCCTCATCAGCCCCAGCATTTT
>14|TRBV29-1|.|.|TRBJ1-1
CSVEDSGQSTEAFF
TGCAGCGTTGAAGATAGTGGACAGTCCACTGAAGCTTTCTTT
>16|TRBV15|.|.|TRBJ2-1
CATSRDPNPSYNEQFF
TGTGCCACCAGCAGAGATCCCAACCCGAGTTACAATGAGCAGTTCTTC
>14|TRBV21-1|.|.|TRBJ1-2
CASSRRTDYYGYTF
TGTGCCAGCAGCCGACGGACGGACTACTATGGCTACACCTTC
>14|TRBV6-2/TRBV6-3|once|TRBD2|TRBJ2-7
CASRASGRGYEQYF
TGTGCCAGCAGAGCTAGCGGGAGAGGGTACGAGCAGTACTTC
>15|TRBV18|.|.|TRBJ1-2
CASSPSRPTNYGYTF
TGTGCCAGCTCACCAAGCAGACCAACTAACTATGGCTACACCTTC
>11|TRBV29-1|.|.|TRBJ2-7
CSVESRYEQYF
TGCAGCGTGGAATCACGATACGAGCAGTACTTC
>14|TRBV28|.|.|TRBJ2-7
CASTWTAQAYEQYF
TGTGCCAGCACATGGACAGCCCAGGCCTACGAGCAGTACTTC
>18|TRBV11-2|.|TRBD2|TRBJ2-1
CASSSPGLAGSSYNEQFF
TGTGCCAGCAGCTCGCCCGGCCTAGCGGGGAGCTCCTACAATGAGCAGTTCTTC
>12|TRBV20-1|.|.|TRBJ1-5
CSASSSNQPQHF
TGCAGTGCTAGTTCTAGCAATCAGCCCCAGCATTTT
>12|TRBV12-3/TRBV12-4|few|.|TRBJ2-7
CASSLLSYEQYF
TGTGCCAGCAGTTTACTGAGCTACGAGCAGTACTTC